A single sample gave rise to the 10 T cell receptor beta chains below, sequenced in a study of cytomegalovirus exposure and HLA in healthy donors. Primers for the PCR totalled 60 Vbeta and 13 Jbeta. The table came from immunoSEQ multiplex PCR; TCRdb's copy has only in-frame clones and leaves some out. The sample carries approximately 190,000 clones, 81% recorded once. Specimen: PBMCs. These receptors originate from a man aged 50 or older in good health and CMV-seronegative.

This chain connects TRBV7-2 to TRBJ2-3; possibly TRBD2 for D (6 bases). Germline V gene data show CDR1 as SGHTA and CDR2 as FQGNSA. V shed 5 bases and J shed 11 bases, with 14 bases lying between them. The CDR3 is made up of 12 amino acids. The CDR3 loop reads CASSTTGSGQYF. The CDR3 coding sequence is TGTGCCAGCAGCACAACCGGGAGTGGGCAGTATTTT.

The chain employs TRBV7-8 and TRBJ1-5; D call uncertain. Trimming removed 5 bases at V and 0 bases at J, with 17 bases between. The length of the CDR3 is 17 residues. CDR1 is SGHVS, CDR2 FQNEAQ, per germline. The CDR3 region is CASSLGGGRNSNQPQHF. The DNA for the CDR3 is TGTGCCAGCAGCCTCGGTGGAGGGAGGAATAGCAATCAGCCCCAGCATTTT.

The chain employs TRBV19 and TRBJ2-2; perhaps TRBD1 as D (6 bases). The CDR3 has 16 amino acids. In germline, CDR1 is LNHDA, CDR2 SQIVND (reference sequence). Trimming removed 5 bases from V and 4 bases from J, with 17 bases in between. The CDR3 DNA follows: TGTGCCAGTAGTCTCTCCTACAGGGCCCCCACCGGGGAGCTGTTTTTT. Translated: CASSLSYRAPTGELFF. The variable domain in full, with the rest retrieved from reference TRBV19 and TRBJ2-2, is DGGITQSPKYLFRKEGQNVTLSCEQNLNHDAMYWYRQDPGQGLRLIYYSQIVNDFQKGDIAEGYSVSREKKESFPLTVTSAQKNPTAFYLCASSLSYRAPTGELFFGEGSRLTVL.

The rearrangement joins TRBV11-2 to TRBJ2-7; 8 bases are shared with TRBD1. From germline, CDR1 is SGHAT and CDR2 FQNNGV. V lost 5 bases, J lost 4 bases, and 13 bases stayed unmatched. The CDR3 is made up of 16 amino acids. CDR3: CASSPERATGGYEQYF. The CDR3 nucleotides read TGTGCCAGCAGCCCAGAAAGGGCCACAGGGGGGTACGAGCAGTACTTC.

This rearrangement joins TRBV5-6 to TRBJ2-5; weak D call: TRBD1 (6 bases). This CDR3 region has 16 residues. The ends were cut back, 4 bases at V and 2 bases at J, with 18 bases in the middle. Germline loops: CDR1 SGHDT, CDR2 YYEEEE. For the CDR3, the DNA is TGTGCCAGCAGCCACCGCAGGACAGATGCTCAAGAGACCCAGTACTTC. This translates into CASSHRRTDAQETQYF.

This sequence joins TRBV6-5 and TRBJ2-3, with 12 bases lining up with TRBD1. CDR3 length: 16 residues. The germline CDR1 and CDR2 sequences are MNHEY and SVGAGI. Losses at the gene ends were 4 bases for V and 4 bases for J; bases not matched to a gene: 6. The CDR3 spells CASSFRGTGGADTQYF. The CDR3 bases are TGTGCCAGCAGTTTTCGGGGGACAGGGGGCGCAGATACGCAGTATTTT.

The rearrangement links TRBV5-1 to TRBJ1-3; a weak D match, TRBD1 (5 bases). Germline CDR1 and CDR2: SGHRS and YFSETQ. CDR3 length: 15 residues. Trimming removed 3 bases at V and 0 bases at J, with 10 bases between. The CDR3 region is CASSSDSRSGNTIYF. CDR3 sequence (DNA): TGCGCCAGCAGCTCCGACAGCCGCTCTGGAAACACCATATATTTT. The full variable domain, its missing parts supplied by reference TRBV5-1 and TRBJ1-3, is KAGVTQTPRYLIKTRGQQVTLSCSPISGHRSVSWYQQTPGQGLQFLFEYFSETQRNKGNFPGRFSGRQFSNSRSEMNVSTLELGDSALYLCASSSDSRSGNTIYFGEGSWLTVV.

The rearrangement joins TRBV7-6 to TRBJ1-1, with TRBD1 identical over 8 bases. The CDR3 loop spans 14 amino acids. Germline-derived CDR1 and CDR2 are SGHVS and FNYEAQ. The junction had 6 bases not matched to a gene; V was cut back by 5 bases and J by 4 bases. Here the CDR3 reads CASSEGTGGTEAFF. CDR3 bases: TGTGCCAGCAGCGAAGGTACAGGGGGCACTGAAGCTTTCTTT.

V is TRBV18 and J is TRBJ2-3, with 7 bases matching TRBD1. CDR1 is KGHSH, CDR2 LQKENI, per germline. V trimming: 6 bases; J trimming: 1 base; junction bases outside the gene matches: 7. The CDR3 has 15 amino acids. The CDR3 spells CASSKNGQGTDTQYF. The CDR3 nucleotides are TGTGCCAGCTCGAAGAATGGACAGGGCACAGATACGCAGTATTTT. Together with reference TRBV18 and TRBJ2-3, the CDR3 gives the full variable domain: NAGVMQNPRHLVRRRGQEARLRCSPMKGHSHVYWYRQLPEEGLKFMVYLQKENIIDESGMPKERFSAEFPKEGPSILRIQQVVRGDSAAYFCASSKNGQGTDTQYFGPGTRLTVL.

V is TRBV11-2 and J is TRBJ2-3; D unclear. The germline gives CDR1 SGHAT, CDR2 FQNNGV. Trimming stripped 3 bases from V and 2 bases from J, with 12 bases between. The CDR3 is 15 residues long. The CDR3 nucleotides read TGTGCCAGCAGCTTCCAGTCTGCCTCCACAGATACGCAGTATTTT. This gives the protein CASSFQSASTDTQYF.